This TCR beta chain was sequenced for a study of cytomegalovirus exposure and HLA in healthy donors. Regarding the study as a whole: In a later analysis, at a false discovery rate of 0.05, roughly 17,000 TCR beta sequences matched HLA alleles. Later on, an analysis found that several of the most significant clusters appeared to be linked to common viral pathogens, which included parvovirus B19. V- and J-gene trimming of TCR beta was linked (in a later analysis) to a missense DCLRE1C variant. The majority of TCR sequences were rare, yet some public TCRs appeared in many donors.

Germline V lookup: CDR1 SQVTM, CDR2 ANQGSEA. V dropped 6 bases and J dropped 1 base, with 12 bases sitting between them. CDR3 length equals 13 residues. Concerning this clone itself: Its antigen is still unknown.

In the PCR, 60 Vbeta and 13 Jbeta primers were used. Assay used: immunoSEQ multiplex PCR; TCRdb lists only in-frame clones, some missing. The table has 200,000 or so clones, less than 90% seen once; the top ten hold about 0.21%. The source material was PBMCs. The chain couples TRBV29-1 to TRBJ1-1, with D tentatively TRBD1 (6 bases). The TCR comes from a girl in the first two years of life in good health and CMV-seronegative. The CDR3 DNA reads TGCAGCGTGCGGGGAGGGGGGAACACTGAAGCTTTCTTT. Amino acids: CSVRGGGNTEAFF.